This T cell receptor (beta chain) emerged from a study of T-cell reconstitution after alpha-beta-depleted transplantation in children. General observations from the study: Several patients had high TCRbeta diversity at day 60; it came from surviving recipient T cells and thymic progenitors.

This clonotype was counted at least ten times. Antigen unknown. Germline lookup yields CDR1 SEHNR and CDR2 FQNEAQ (reference sequence). Trimming took off 3 bases at V and 4 bases at J, with 7 bases between the two ends. The CDR3 contains 13 residues. A library of TCRbeta sequences, prepared with unique molecular identifiers, was generated. From the PCR reads, TCRdb called clonotypes with MiXCR, one entry per CDR3 protein. The table lists around 190,000 distinct CDR3 sequences, roughly 7.1% of them singletons. This sequence joins TRBV7-9 and TRBJ2-1, with D hard to call. The sample consisted of PBMCs, taken before TCRalphabeta/CD19-depleted stem cell transplant. This TCR came from a boy between 2 and 10 years old with acute lymphoblastic leukemia, due to receive a stem cell transplant. The CDR3 DNA is TGTGCCAGCAGCTTGCAATTGTACAATGAGCAGTTCTTC. This translates into CASSLQLYNEQFF.